Listed below are T cell receptor beta chains from one sample, sequenced in a study of T cells in Graves' hyperthyroidism and ophthalmopathy. From the multiplex PCR reads, TCRdb called clonotypes with MiXCR, one entry per CDR3 protein. Of around 500,000 distinct CDR3 sequences listed, about 20% were seen once; the top ten hold 45% to 50%. The sequenced sample consisted of blood. These receptors were obtained from a woman aged 70-85 years with Graves' ophthalmopathy. CDR3s include the opening cysteine and the closing phenylalanine or tryptophan. A D gene is named only where the DNA matches it firmly. Some rows mark clone size as missing; the rest say once, few, many or name a class of expanded clone.

D: -
size: -
V: TRBV3-1
J: TRBJ2-3
CDR3: CTSSQELWDTQYF
DNA: TGTACCAGCAGCCAAGAGTTGTGGGATACGCAGTATTTT

D: -
size: -
V: TRBV10-2
J: TRBJ2-5
CDR3: CASRGGTKYQETQYF
DNA: TGCGCCAGCAGAGGCGGGACAAAGTACCAAGAGACCCAGTACTTC

D: -
size: many
V: TRBV28
J: TRBJ1-5
CDR3: CASSSPLAHRSNQPQHF
DNA: TGTGCCAGCAGTTCCCCCTTGGCGCACCGAAGCAATCAGCCCCAGCATTTT

D: TRBD2
size: -
V: TRBV6-2/TRBV6-3
J: TRBJ2-7
CDR3: CASSFQTSGRFSYEQYF
DNA: TGTGCCAGCAGTTTCCAAACTAGCGGGAGGTTCTCCTACGAGCAGTACTTC

D: TRBD2
size: -
V: TRBV6-2/TRBV6-3
J: TRBJ2-2
CDR3: CASRTYSGSDTGELFF
DNA: TGTGCCAGCAGAACCTATAGCGGGAGTGACACCGGGGAGCTGTTTTTT

D: -
size: -
V: TRBV9
J: TRBJ1-6
CDR3: CASSVDLSYNSPLHF
DNA: TGTGCCAGCAGCGTAGATTTGAGCTATAATTCACCCCTCCACTTT

D: -
size: -
V: TRBV19
J: TRBJ2-2
CDR3: CASSIRFDLGGRNTGELFF
DNA: TGTGCCAGTAGTATACGGTTCGACCTGGGGGGCCGGAACACCGGGGAGCTGTTTTTT

D: -
size: -
V: TRBV20-1
J: TRBJ2-1
CDR3: CSAIRASSEQFF
DNA: TGCAGTGCTATACGAGCGTCCAGTGAGCAGTTCTTC

D: -
size: -
V: TRBV13
J: TRBJ1-4
CDR3: CASSLDRRDRLFF
DNA: TGTGCCAGCAGCTTAGACCGCCGGGACCGCCTGTTTTTT

D: -
size: -
V: TRBV29-1
J: TRBJ2-3
CDR3: CSGGPDTQYF
DNA: TGCAGCGGTGGCCCAGATACGCAGTATTTT

D: -
size: many
V: TRBV12-3/TRBV12-4
J: TRBJ1-1
CDR3: CASSYLNTEAFF
DNA: TGTGCCAGCAGTTACTTGAACACTGAAGCTTTCTTT

D: TRBD1
size: few
V: TRBV7-9
J: TRBJ1-2
CDR3: CATPRRGQGYTF
DNA: TGTGCCACCCCTAGGAGGGGGCAAGGCTACACCTTC

D: TRBD2
size: -
V: TRBV3-1
J: TRBJ2-1
CDR3: CASSHQRGASGRDEQFF
DNA: TGTGCCAGCAGCCACCAGAGGGGGGCTAGCGGGAGAGATGAGCAGTTCTTC

D: -
size: once
V: TRBV20-1
J: TRBJ2-5
CDR3: CSARDPRRQPEEAQYF
DNA: TGCAGTGCTAGAGACCCGAGAAGGCAACCGGAAGAGGCCCAGTACTTC

D: -
size: many
V: TRBV28
J: TRBJ1-2
CDR3: CASSFPPGAVNYGYTF
DNA: TGTGCCAGCAGTTTCCCCCCAGGGGCAGTCAACTATGGCTACACCTTC

D: -
size: -
V: TRBV30
J: TRBJ1-4
CDR3: CAWSGGVNEKLFF
DNA: TGTGCCTGGAGTGGCGGGGTTAATGAAAAACTGTTTTTT